This is a list of T cell receptor beta chains from one sample in a study of CD8 T cells in ankylosing spondylitis. TCRdb itself ran the 5' RACE reads through MiXCR, one entry per CDR3 protein. The table lists about 220,000 distinct CDR3 sequences, under 12% of them singletons. The sample taken for sequencing was blood, either unsorted or a sorted T cell fraction (not recorded which). The receptors come from a male donor with ankylosing spondylitis or in good health (not recorded which). CDR3s include the opening cysteine and the closing phenylalanine or tryptophan. D genes are given only for firm matches. Size tells how often a clone was seen (once, few, many) or the class of an expanded clone, and some rows leave it out.

d_call: NA
clone_size: NA
j_call: TRBJ2-2
cdr3_length: 17
v_call: TRBV12-3/TRBV12-4
cdr3_nt: TGTGCCAGCAGTATCGAACAGGGCTCGGGGAACACCGGGGAGCTGTTTTTT
cdr3_aa: CASSIEQGSGNTGELFF

d_call: NA
clone_size: many
j_call: TRBJ2-2
cdr3_length: 14
v_call: TRBV7-2
cdr3_nt: TGTGCCAGCAGCTTACAGGGGAACACCGGGGAGCTGTTTTTT
cdr3_aa: CASSLQGNTGELFF

d_call: TRBD1
clone_size: few
j_call: TRBJ2-7
cdr3_length: 14
v_call: TRBV11-2
cdr3_nt: TGTGCCAGCAGCTCTGACAGGGGAATCTACGAGCAGTACTTC
cdr3_aa: CASSSDRGIYEQYF

d_call: NA
clone_size: many
j_call: TRBJ1-1
cdr3_length: 15
v_call: TRBV3-1
cdr3_nt: TGTGCCAGCAGCCAAGTCCCGGGACGTGGGACTGAAGCTTTCTTT
cdr3_aa: CASSQVPGRGTEAFF

d_call: TRBD1
clone_size: NA
j_call: TRBJ1-6
cdr3_length: 18
v_call: TRBV3-1
cdr3_nt: TGTGCCAGCAGCCTCGGGACAGCGGGAAGCTCCTATAATTCACCCCTCCACTTT
cdr3_aa: CASSLGTAGSSYNSPLHF

d_call: TRBD2
clone_size: many
j_call: TRBJ2-1
cdr3_length: 18
v_call: TRBV12-3/TRBV12-4
cdr3_nt: TGTGCCAGCAGGGACCGGACTAGCGGGGCCAGCTCCTACAATGAGCAGTTCTTC
cdr3_aa: CASRDRTSGASSYNEQFF

d_call: NA
clone_size: few
j_call: TRBJ2-7
cdr3_length: 14
v_call: TRBV19
cdr3_nt: TGTGCCAGCCGAGCGGTTTTAGGTAGCTACGAGCAGTACTTC
cdr3_aa: CASRAVLGSYEQYF

d_call: NA
clone_size: many
j_call: TRBJ1-1
cdr3_length: 13
v_call: TRBV5-1
cdr3_nt: TGCGCCAGCAGCTTAGGGGGGGGGGTTGAAGCTTTCTTT
cdr3_aa: CASSLGGGVEAFF

d_call: TRBD1
clone_size: few
j_call: TRBJ2-5
cdr3_length: 12
v_call: TRBV29-1
cdr3_nt: TGCAGCGTTTCGACAGGGCAAGAGACCCAGTACTTC
cdr3_aa: CSVSTGQETQYF

d_call: NA
clone_size: NA
j_call: TRBJ2-1
cdr3_length: 12
v_call: TRBV7-2
cdr3_nt: TGTGCCAGCAGCACAACAGGCTATGAGCAGTTCTTC
cdr3_aa: CASSTTGYEQFF

d_call: NA
clone_size: many
j_call: TRBJ2-7
cdr3_length: 15
v_call: TRBV7-9
cdr3_nt: TGTGCCAGCAGCATCGGACCGATTCCACTCTACGAGCAGTACTTC
cdr3_aa: CASSIGPIPLYEQYF

d_call: NA
clone_size: few
j_call: TRBJ1-4
cdr3_length: 13
v_call: TRBV3-1
cdr3_nt: TGTGCCAGCAGCCAAGGAGGAAATGGAAAACTGTTTTTT
cdr3_aa: CASSQGGNGKLFF

d_call: NA
clone_size: many
j_call: TRBJ2-1
cdr3_length: 15
v_call: TRBV7-9
cdr3_nt: TGTGCCAGCAGCTTTCGGGACCGAATTGGAAATGAGCAGTTCTTC
cdr3_aa: CASSFRDRIGNEQFF

d_call: TRBD1
clone_size: few
j_call: TRBJ1-5
cdr3_length: 17
v_call: TRBV20-1
cdr3_nt: TGCAGTGCTTGGGACAGGGAAGAGGGTTATAGCAATCAGCCCCAGCATTTT
cdr3_aa: CSAWDREEGYSNQPQHF

d_call: NA
clone_size: NA
j_call: TRBJ2-4
cdr3_length: 14
v_call: TRBV7-2
cdr3_nt: TGTGCCAGCAGCCCCAGGGGGGGGGAGAACATTCAGTACTTC
cdr3_aa: CASSPRGGENIQYF

d_call: TRBD1
clone_size: NA
j_call: TRBJ2-3
cdr3_length: 14
v_call: TRBV24-1
cdr3_nt: TGTGCCACCGGAGAGGACAGGGCTACAGATACGCAGTATTTT
cdr3_aa: CATGEDRATDTQYF

d_call: NA
clone_size: NA
j_call: TRBJ2-3
cdr3_length: 14
v_call: TRBV20-1
cdr3_nt: TGCAGTGCTAGAGAGGGGGGCTCACTGGGTACGCAGTATTTT
cdr3_aa: CSAREGGSLGTQYF

d_call: NA
clone_size: NA
j_call: TRBJ2-7
cdr3_length: 15
v_call: TRBV6-1
cdr3_nt: TGTGCCAGCAGTGATGTGACTCCGAAGGGATACGAGCAGTACTTC
cdr3_aa: CASSDVTPKGYEQYF

d_call: NA
clone_size: many
j_call: TRBJ1-1
cdr3_length: 15
v_call: TRBV29-1
cdr3_nt: TGCAGCGTTGATCAGGGGCTGGGGGTGATCACTGAAGCTTTCTTT
cdr3_aa: CSVDQGLGVITEAFF

d_call: NA
clone_size: many
j_call: TRBJ2-2
cdr3_length: 15
v_call: TRBV5-1
cdr3_nt: TGCGCCAGCAGCTTCACAGGTTTAGACACCGGGGAGCTGTTTTTT
cdr3_aa: CASSFTGLDTGELFF

d_call: TRBD1
clone_size: many
j_call: TRBJ1-4
cdr3_length: 18
v_call: TRBV5-1
cdr3_nt: TGCGCCAGCAGCTCGGCCCCCGGACAGGGTGCAACTAATGAAAAACTGTTTTTT
cdr3_aa: CASSSAPGQGATNEKLFF

d_call: NA
clone_size: few
j_call: TRBJ2-3
cdr3_length: 14
v_call: TRBV3-1
cdr3_nt: TGTGCCAGCAGCCACGGGGGGCGAGAAGATACGCAGTATTTT
cdr3_aa: CASSHGGREDTQYF

d_call: TRBD1
clone_size: many
j_call: TRBJ1-6
cdr3_length: 17
v_call: TRBV20-1
cdr3_nt: TGCAGTGCTCAATTTTCCGGGACAGGGGCCGATAATTCACCCCTCCACTTT
cdr3_aa: CSAQFSGTGADNSPLHF

d_call: TRBD2
clone_size: few
j_call: TRBJ2-5
cdr3_length: 16
v_call: TRBV10-3
cdr3_nt: TGTGCCATCAGTGAGACATCGGGGGGGCCCGGAGAGACCCAGTACTTC
cdr3_aa: CAISETSGGPGETQYF

d_call: NA
clone_size: NA
j_call: TRBJ2-7
cdr3_length: 13
v_call: TRBV11-1
cdr3_nt: TGTGCCAGCAGCTCCCAATGGTCGCGCCCGCAGTACTTC
cdr3_aa: CASSSQWSRPQYF

d_call: NA
clone_size: many
j_call: TRBJ2-5
cdr3_length: 16
v_call: TRBV2
cdr3_nt: TGTGCCAGCAGTGAACCGGGCCAAGTAACTCAAGAGACCCAGTACTTC
cdr3_aa: CASSEPGQVTQETQYF

d_call: TRBD2
clone_size: many
j_call: TRBJ2-3
cdr3_length: 16
v_call: TRBV7-2
cdr3_nt: TGTGCCAGCAGCTTAGCCAGCGGGGGACACACAGATACGCAGTATTTT
cdr3_aa: CASSLASGGHTDTQYF

d_call: NA
clone_size: NA
j_call: TRBJ1-2
cdr3_length: 14
v_call: TRBV20-1
cdr3_nt: TGCAGTGCTAGAGACCCCGCGCTTAGCGGTGGCTACACCTTC
cdr3_aa: CSARDPALSGGYTF